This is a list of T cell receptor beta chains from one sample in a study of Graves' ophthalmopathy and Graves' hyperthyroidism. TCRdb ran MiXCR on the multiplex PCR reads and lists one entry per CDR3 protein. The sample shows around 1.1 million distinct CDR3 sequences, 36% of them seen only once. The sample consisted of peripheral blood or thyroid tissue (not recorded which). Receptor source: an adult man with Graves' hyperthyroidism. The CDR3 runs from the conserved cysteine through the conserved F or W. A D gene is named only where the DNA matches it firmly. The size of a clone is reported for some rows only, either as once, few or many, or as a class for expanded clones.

CDR3aa: CASSLAGQLSETQYF; CDR3nt: TGTGCCAGCAGCTTAGCGGGACAGTTGTCGGAGACCCAGTACTTC; abundance: -; j_gene: TRBJ2-5; v_gene: TRBV7-2; d_gene: TRBD1
CDR3aa: CSVESSGGYTF; CDR3nt: TGCAGCGTTGAGAGTTCGGGGGGCTACACCTTC; abundance: many; j_gene: TRBJ1-2; v_gene: TRBV29-1; d_gene: -
CDR3aa: CASTWGGQPQHF; CDR3nt: TGTGCCAGCACCTGGGGGGGGCAGCCCCAGCATTTT; abundance: -; j_gene: TRBJ1-5; v_gene: TRBV12-3/TRBV12-4; d_gene: -
CDR3aa: CASSVGLTDRGRAGNTEAFF; CDR3nt: TGTGCCAGCAGCGTAGGACTAACTGACCGGGGCCGGGCGGGGAACACTGAAGCTTTCTTT; abundance: few; j_gene: TRBJ1-1; v_gene: TRBV9; d_gene: -
CDR3aa: CASSGPQGEAFF; CDR3nt: TGTGCCAGCAGTGGACCACAGGGGGAAGCTTTCTTT; abundance: many; j_gene: TRBJ1-1; v_gene: TRBV25-1; d_gene: TRBD1
CDR3aa: CSVVELGQGSTTEAFF; CDR3nt: TGCAGCGTTGTTGAGCTTGGACAGGGATCGACAACTGAAGCTTTCTTT; abundance: many; j_gene: TRBJ1-1; v_gene: TRBV29-1; d_gene: TRBD1
CDR3aa: CSARDRGETGELFF; CDR3nt: TGCAGTGCCAGGGACAGGGGGGAAACCGGGGAGCTGTTTTTT; abundance: -; j_gene: TRBJ2-2; v_gene: TRBV20-1; d_gene: TRBD1
CDR3aa: CSVVLEGGSVF; CDR3nt: TGCAGCGTTGTTCTTGAGGGAGGAAGTGTATTC; abundance: many; j_gene: TRBJ2-7; v_gene: TRBV29-1; d_gene: -
CDR3aa: CASSPPRKLFF; CDR3nt: TGTGCCAGTAGCCCTCCTAGGAAACTGTTTTTT; abundance: few; j_gene: TRBJ1-4; v_gene: TRBV19; d_gene: -
CDR3aa: CASSLVSMNTGELFF; CDR3nt: TGCGCCAGCAGCTTGGTGTCTATGAACACCGGGGAGCTGTTTTTT; abundance: -; j_gene: TRBJ2-2; v_gene: TRBV5-1; d_gene: -
CDR3aa: CASSSTAVSFYGYTF; CDR3nt: TGTGCCAGCAGTTCGACAGCCGTCTCCTTCTATGGCTACACCTTC; abundance: -; j_gene: TRBJ1-2; v_gene: TRBV27; d_gene: -
CDR3aa: CATSESGHPYGYTF; CDR3nt: TGTGCCACCAGTGAATCGGGACATCCCTATGGCTACACCTTC; abundance: once; j_gene: TRBJ1-2; v_gene: TRBV24-1; d_gene: -
CDR3aa: CASTGTSGSRLTGELFF; CDR3nt: TGTGCCAGTACTGGAACTAGCGGGAGTAGGCTGACCGGGGAGCTGTTTTTT; abundance: few; j_gene: TRBJ2-2; v_gene: TRBV19; d_gene: TRBD2
CDR3aa: CASSLGFGPQHF; CDR3nt: TGTGCCAGCAGTTTGGGGTTCGGGCCCCAGCATTTT; abundance: -; j_gene: TRBJ1-5; v_gene: TRBV12-3/TRBV12-4; d_gene: -